This is a list of T cell receptor beta chains from one sample in a study of T cell responses to AZD1222 COVID-19 vaccine. The method was immunoSEQ multiplex PCR; TCRdb's version includes in-frame clones alone and lacks a portion of them. The sample has approximately 120,000 clones, roughly nine tenths seen once. Sequenced here: peripheral blood, sampled on day 0 of AZD1222 vaccination. Every receptor here comes from an adult in good health. Both conserved end residues are part of each CDR3. Fields, in order: J gene, D gene, V gene, CDR3 protein, CDR3 DNA. A D gene is named only where the DNA matches it firmly.

>TRBJ1-6|TRBD1|TRBV27
CASRYRQGTNSPLHF
TGTGCCAGCAGATATCGACAGGGAACCAATTCACCCCTCCACTTT
>TRBJ1-3|.|TRBV27
CASSLKIHPGNTIYF
TGTGCCAGCAGTTTAAAGATTCATCCGGGAAACACCATATATTTT
>TRBJ2-7|TRBD2|TRBV9
CASSVGGTSEYEQYF
TGTGCCAGCAGCGTAGGTGGGACTAGCGAATACGAGCAGTACTTC
>TRBJ1-2|TRBD1|TRBV6-6
CASSPRQGSYGYTF
TGTGCCAGCAGTCCTAGACAGGGTAGCTATGGCTACACCTTC
>TRBJ2-3|TRBD2|TRBV30
CAFSGTSGSTQYF
TGTGCCTTCTCCGGGACTAGCGGGAGTACGCAGTATTTT
>TRBJ1-5|TRBD1|TRBV19
CASSSLPLRGQGRVRQPQHF
TGTGCCAGTAGCTCTCTCCCCCTCCGGGGACAGGGAAGGGTGAGGCAGCCCCAGCATTTT
>TRBJ1-4|.|TRBV5-6
CASSLHSYRNEKLFF
TGTGCCAGCAGCCTCCACAGCTATCGTAATGAAAAACTGTTTTTT
>TRBJ2-2|.|TRBV6-5
CASSYSGYHTGELFF
TGTGCCAGCAGTTACTCGGGGTATCACACCGGGGAGCTGTTTTTT
>TRBJ2-5|TRBD1|TRBV9
CASSVATGGETQYF
TGTGCCAGCAGCGTAGCGACAGGGGGGGAGACCCAGTACTTC
>TRBJ2-2|TRBD2|TRBV9
CASSVASGIFGGELFF
TGTGCCAGCAGCGTGGCTAGCGGGATATTTGGGGGGGAGCTGTTTTTT
>TRBJ2-7|TRBD1|TRBV2
CASRHPGQGNGYEQYF
TGTGCCAGCCGGCATCCGGGACAGGGCAATGGCTACGAGCAGTACTTC